The text below deals with one T cell receptor (beta chain). The antigen is unknown. The same CDR3 is also encoded by other DNA sequences in this sample. The data were taken from a study of shared clonotypes between healthy human individuals. Method: immunoSEQ multiplex PCR; TCRdb's copy keeps in-frame clones and lacks some. Of over 2 million clones detected, approximately 95% appear once; the ten largest clones hold approximately 0.13%. The CDR3 spans 13 residues. Trimming removed 5 bases at V and 4 bases at J, with 11 bases between. Germline CDR1 is SEHNR and CDR2 is FQNEAQ (reference sequence). Study conclusions and caveats: When naive CD4 clonotypes were compared across a few donors, about 4.8% were shared.

Only Caucasian adults living in Nashville, Tennessee served as donors. The chain uses TRBV7-9 and TRBJ1-2; perhaps TRBD1 as D (6 bases). Sequenced sample: naive CD4+ T cells sorted from blood. Stated subset: CD45RA+ positively selected. The source of this sequence is a man in his late teens or twenties in good health. CDR3 sequence reads: CASSPQGPYGYTF. CDR3 coding DNA: TGTGCCAGCAGCCCACAGGGTCCCTATGGCTACACCTTC.